The 23 T cell receptor beta chains presented below share a single source sample, sequenced in a study of blood T cell repertoires in COVID-19. Data came from immunoSEQ multiplex PCR; TCRdb stores just in-frame clones and leaves some out. The data contain 250,000 or so clones, around 80% of them singletons. Sequenced material: peripheral blood. Receptors originate from a human donor in a cohort sampled during active COVID-19.

As to this clone: The sample holds other DNA sequences that translate to the same CDR3. The J gene is TRBJ2-3, the V gene TRBV5-1; D gene unclear. The CDR3 covers 14 residues. Trimming stripped 0 bases from V and 2 bases from J, with 7 bases between. CDR1 and CDR2 from the germline V gene are SGHRS and YFSETQ. The CDR3 is CASSLGQITDTQYF. The DNA of the CDR3 is TGCGCCAGCAGCTTGGGGCAGATCACAGATACGCAGTATTTT.

The chain links TRBV6-5 to TRBJ1-5; D unclear. The V gene lost 8 bases and the J gene lost 7 bases, with 9 bases spanning the gap. The CDR3 extends over 11 amino acids. CDR1 and CDR2 from the germline V gene are MNHEY and SVGAGI. The CDR3 DNA is TGTGCCAGCGGCCGAGGCCAGCCCCAGCATTTT. It encodes CASGRGQPQHF.

The rearrangement joins TRBV5-4 to TRBJ2-7, with 13 bases fitting TRBD2. This CDR3 is 16 amino acids long. The V gene end was trimmed by 4 bases and the J gene end by 6 bases; junction bases not matched to a gene: 10. Per the germline V gene, CDR1 is SGHNT and CDR2 is YYREEE (reference sequence). The CDR3 sequence: CASSNRLAGGLLEQYF. CDR3 coding DNA: TGTGCCAGCAGCAACCGACTAGCGGGAGGCCTTCTCGAGCAGTACTTC.

This sequence joins TRBV7-6 and TRBJ2-7; possible D gene TRBD2, 5 bases. CDR3 length: 14 amino acids. Germline V CDR1 and CDR2: SGHVS, FNYEAQ. V was clipped by 1 base and J by 3 bases, with 10 bases between them. CDR3 protein: CASSLETGFYEQYF. CDR3 DNA: TGTGCCAGCAGCTTAGAGACGGGGTTCTACGAGCAGTACTTC.

The chain is built from TRBV6-1 and TRBJ2-7, with D perhaps matching TRBD2 (5 bases). The CDR3 consists of 16 residues. Trimming cost V 4 bases and J 0 bases, with 16 bases left between them. Germline V gene sequence: CDR1 MNHNS, CDR2 SASEGT. The chain's CDR3 is CASSAQAAGVSYEQYF. CDR3 DNA: TGTGCCAGCAGTGCCCAAGCTGCCGGGGTCTCCTACGAGCAGTACTTC.

CDR3: CASSLRRTGQETQYF. CDR3 in DNA: TGTGCCAGCAGCTTACGCCGGACAGGTCAAGAGACCCAGTACTTC. This chain joins TRBV7-2 and TRBJ2-5; 7 bases fit TRBD1. In germline, CDR1 is SGHTA, CDR2 FQGNSA. With V trimmed by 2 bases and J by 2 bases, 5 bases remained unmatched. The CDR3 extends over 15 amino acids. Filled out from reference TRBV7-2 and TRBJ2-5, the complete variable domain reads GAGVSQSPSNKVTEKGKDVELRCDPISGHTALYWYRQSLGQGLEFLIYFQGNSAPDKSGLPSDRFSAERTGGSVSTLTIQRTQQEDSAVYLCASSLRRTGQETQYFGPGTRLLVL.

The V call is TRBV27, the J call TRBJ1-4; D is perhaps TRBD1 (6 bases). CDR3 length: 15 residues. With 5 bases removed from V and 4 bases from J, the gap between germline ends came to 14 bases. The V gene's germline CDR1 is MNHEY and CDR2 SMNVEV (reference sequence). CDR3 bases: TGTGCCAGCAGTCCATCAGGGGTCATTAATGAAAAACTGTTTTTT. It specifies CASSPSGVINEKLFF.

The chain carries TRBV28 and TRBJ2-7; TRBD1 matches at 9 bases. There are 16 residues in the CDR3. V shed 5 bases, J shed 2 bases, and the junction held 10 bases outside the gene matches. Germline lookup yields CDR1 MDHEN and CDR2 SYDVKM. The DNA for the CDR3 is TGTGCCAGCAGTCAAACACCGGGACAGGGCCCCTACGAGCAGTACTTC. Translating it yields CASSQTPGQGPYEQYF.

CDR3 residues: CATSDPTGKAFF. The CDR3 nucleotides read TGTGCCACCAGTGATCCGACAGGTAAAGCTTTCTTT. The chain combines TRBV24-1 with TRBJ1-1; maybe TRBD1 (6 bases). Deletions cut 3 bases from V and 9 bases from J, with 10 bases between. CDR1 and CDR2 (germline): KGHDR, SFDVKD. There are 12 residues in the CDR3.

The CDR3 sequence: CSASGQGLYEQYF. CDR3 nucleotide sequence: TGCAGTGCTAGTGGGCAGGGGCTGTACGAGCAGTACTTC. The V gene is TRBV20-1, the J gene TRBJ2-7; possible D gene TRBD1, 6 bases. Trimming removed 3 bases from V and 4 bases from J, with 13 bases in between. The germline V gene encodes CDR1 DFQATT and CDR2 SNEGSKA (reference sequence). The CDR3 sequence is 13 residues long.

In its sample, this clone was seen a few times. The chain has TRBV5-6 and TRBJ2-7; no clear D. This CDR3 is built from 11 residues. Germline assignment: CDR1 SGHDT and CDR2 YYEEEE. Trimming took 4 bases from V and 6 from J, leaving 8 bases between them. CDR3 DNA: TGTGCCAGCAGCGTCTACGGCGAGCAGTACTTC. Residues: CASSVYGEQYF.

The chain recombines TRBV6-5 with TRBJ1-5; D is undetermined. With 7 bases removed from V and 5 bases from J, the gap between germline ends came to 12 bases. The germline gives CDR1 MNHEY, CDR2 SVGAGI. The CDR3 has 13 residues. The CDR3 DNA reads TGTGCCAGCAAGGGAGGGCCGGATCAGCCCCAGCATTTT. It is translated as CASKGGPDQPQHF.

This chain links TRBV27 with TRBJ2-1; D is uncertain. V was cut by 5 bases and J by 0 bases, with 8 bases left in between. The CDR3 length is 14 residues. Germline V CDR1 and CDR2: MNHEY, SMNVEV (reference sequence). CDR3 amino acids: CASSGWASYNEQFF. The CDR3 nucleotides are TGTGCCAGCAGTGGGTGGGCCTCCTACAATGAGCAGTTCTTC.

The chain recombines TRBV7-8 with TRBJ1-1; 9 nucleotides agree with TRBD1. Germline CDR1 SGHVS, CDR2 FQNEAQ. V shed 1 base and J 1 base; nucleotides not matched to a gene: 4. The CDR3 consists of 16 residues. CDR3 sequence reads: CASSLGEGQGNTEAFF. The CDR3 bases are TGTGCCAGCAGCTTAGGGGAGGGACAGGGGAACACTGAAGCTTTCTTT.

The chain joins TRBV19 to TRBJ1-1; TRBD1 matches at 7 bases. Per germline, CDR1 LNHDA and CDR2 SQIVND (reference sequence). The CDR3 has 13 residues. The V segment lost 7 bases and the J segment 7 bases; nucleotides outside the gene matches: 9. The CDR3 sequence is CASTTRQGIEAFF. The CDR3 region has the DNA TGTGCCAGTACTACCCGACAGGGCATTGAAGCTTTCTTT. The entire variable domain, with the rest obtained from reference TRBV19 and TRBJ1-1, is as follows: DGGITQSPKYLFRKEGQNVTLSCEQNLNHDAMYWYRQDPGQGLRLIYYSQIVNDFQKGDIAEGYSVSREKKESFPLTVTSAQKNPTAFYLCASTTRQGIEAFFGQGTRLTVV.

The V call is TRBV5-5, the J call TRBJ2-3; D is possibly TRBD1 (6 bases). CDR3 length: 15 residues. Germline CDR1 SGHKS, CDR2 YYEKEE (reference sequence). V lost 0 bases and J lost 4, with 12 bases in between. The CDR3 DNA reads as TGTGCCAGCAGCTTGGCCGGGACAAAAGCAGATACGCAGTATTTT. Protein: CASSLAGTKADTQYF.

This chain joins TRBV28 and TRBJ2-7, with a tentative D call TRBD2 (6 bases). Trimming removed 4 bases from V and 4 bases from J, with 14 bases in between. The CDR3 has 14 residues. CDR1 and CDR2 (germline): MDHEN, SYDVKM. For the CDR3, the DNA is TGTGCCAGCAGTTCCCCGGGACTGATATACGAGCAGTACTTC. Translated: CASSSPGLIYEQYF.

CDR3 nucleotide sequence: TGTGCCAGCAGCTCCGGGACAGGAGGACGTTACGAGCAGTACTTC. It is translated as CASSSGTGGRYEQYF. V is TRBV5-8 and J is TRBJ2-7, with 8 bases lining up with TRBD1. Germline values: CDR1 SGHTS, CDR2 YDEGEE. The CDR3 sequence is 15 residues long. Trimming cost V 3 bases and J 4 bases; bases outside gene matches: 9.

The J gene is TRBJ2-3, the V gene TRBV3-1 (or the pseudogene TRBV3-2); weak D call: TRBD2 (6 bases). From germline, CDR1 is LGHDT and CDR2 YNNKEL (reference sequence). V was cut by 3 bases and J by 8 bases, with 15 bases left in between. The CDR3 is 14 residues long. CDR3 nucleotide sequence: TGTGCCAGCAGCCAGGGGCGGGGATTGGGTACGCAGTATTTT. This encodes CASSQGRGLGTQYF.

This clone has just a few counts. The chain uses TRBV29-1 and TRBJ1-2, with 8 bases identical to TRBD1. This CDR3 has 14 residues. J gave up 4 bases and V 2 bases, and 6 bases lay outside the gene matches. CDR1 SQVTM and CDR2 ANQGSEA come from the germline V gene. CDR3 sequence (DNA): TGCAGCGTTGAATCGACAGGGGATCGCTATGGCTACACCTTC. It codes for CSVESTGDRYGYTF.

J is TRBJ1-5 and V is TRBV3-1 (or the pseudogene TRBV3-2); D is unclear. The V and J ends lost 0 bases and 6 bases respectively, with 6 bases between them. The germline CDR1 and CDR2 sequences are LGHDT and YNNKEL (reference sequence). The CDR3 covers 13 residues. CDR3 sequence (DNA): TGTGCCAGCAGCCAAGATATCTTTCAGCCCCAGCATTTT. Its translation is CASSQDIFQPQHF.

J is TRBJ2-1 and V is TRBV27, with 14 bases matching TRBD2. V gave up 5 bases and J gave up 2 bases; unmatched junction bases: 5. There are 17 residues in the CDR3. The V gene's germline CDR1 is MNHEY and CDR2 SMNVEV (reference sequence). The CDR3 spells CASSHGTSGRPYNEQFF. Written as DNA, the CDR3 is TGTGCCAGCAGTCACGGGACTAGCGGGAGACCCTACAATGAGCAGTTCTTC.

The rearrangement joins TRBV6-5 to TRBJ2-7; TRBD2 matches 10 bases. J gave up 9 bases and V 6 bases, and 14 bases lay outside the gene matches. Germline CDR1 and CDR2: MNHEY and SVGAGI. The CDR3 length is 15 residues. The CDR3 sequence: CASSTGTSEEVRQYF. The DNA for the CDR3 is TGTGCCAGCAGCACCGGGACTAGCGAGGAAGTCCGGCAGTACTTC.